The clone carrying this TCR beta chain was observed a few times. The data were obtained in a study of blood T cells in healthy people across ages. It was with a sample-barcoded 5' primer and a J-beta primer mix that a second PCR of roughly 6 to 12 cycles was run. TCRdb reprocessed the 5' RACE reads with MiXCR, giving one entry per CDR3 protein. This repertoire shows about 1.6 million distinct CDR3 sequences, about 35% found once; its top ten account for roughly 10%. The CDR3 sequence is 13 residues long. CDR1 is KGHSH and CDR2 is LQKENI in the germline V gene. The TCR originated in a woman under 40 in good health. J is TRBJ2-4 and V is TRBV18; D not resolved. TRBJ2-7 explains the end of the DNA better; the J call may be wrong. The sequencing input was blood. CDR3: CASSPILLDEQYF. The CDR3 nucleotides are TGTGCCAGCTCACCAATCCTGTTGGACGAGCAGTACTTC.